This T cell receptor (beta chain) was found in a study of blood T cell repertoires in COVID-19. The wider study: The analysed material was cDNA or gDNA that came from T cells, B-cell-depleted T cells, or PBMCs.

Libraries were prepared by immunoSEQ multiplex PCR; TCRdb keeps only in-frame clonotypes and omits some of them. The sample includes more than 350,000 clones, approximately 87% of them seen just once. CDR1 and CDR2 (germline): SEHNR, FQNEAQ (reference sequence). Trimming took off 5 bases at V and 7 bases at J, with 20 bases between the two ends. The CDR3 has 15 amino acids. Cohort placement rested on clinical history that participants reported themselves. Two consecutive negative NP/OP PCR tests, clearance, or resolved symptoms defined Cohort 3 recovery. The sequencing input was PBMCs or T cells enriched from blood (not recorded which). The V gene is TRBV7-9, the J gene TRBJ1-1; the D gene is possibly TRBD1 (6 bases). The TCR sequence derives from a woman aged 50 to 60 who had recovered from COVID-19. CDR3 sequence (DNA): TGTGCCAGCAGCCTCGGCAGGGGCGAATTGATTGAAGCTTTCTTT. Translating gives CASSLGRGELIEAFF.